Listed below are T cell receptor beta chains from one sample, sequenced in a study of blood T cell repertoires in COVID-19. TCRdb keeps only in-frame clones here, not all; method: immunoSEQ multiplex PCR. The sample lists 90,000 to 120,000 clones, 70% to 90% seen once, with over 2% in the top ten. Sequenced material: peripheral blood. These receptors all come from a human donor in a cohort sampled during active COVID-19. Each CDR3 is given with its conserved first and last residue. The order of the fields is V gene, J gene, CDR3 length, D gene, clone size, CDR3 DNA, CDR3 protein. A D gene is named only where the DNA matches it firmly. The listing skips clone size in some rows; elsewhere it reads once, few, many or a size class.

v_call: TRBV28; j_call: TRBJ1-1; cdr3_length: 15; d_call: NA; clone_size: NA; cdr3_nt: TGTGCCAGCAGTTTAAACGGGGGTAGGAGCACTGAAGCTTTCTTT; cdr3_aa: CASSLNGGRSTEAFF
v_call: TRBV6-1; j_call: TRBJ2-1; cdr3_length: 17; d_call: TRBD2; clone_size: NA; cdr3_nt: TGTGCCAGCAGTGAATTGACCGGGACTAGCGGGTACAATGAGCAGTTCTTC; cdr3_aa: CASSELTGTSGYNEQFF
v_call: TRBV7-9; j_call: TRBJ2-3; cdr3_length: 15; d_call: TRBD1; clone_size: NA; cdr3_nt: TGTGCCAGCAGCACGGGACAGGGAGGTGCAGATACGCAGTATTTT; cdr3_aa: CASSTGQGGADTQYF
v_call: TRBV9; j_call: TRBJ1-2; cdr3_length: 14; d_call: TRBD1; clone_size: few; cdr3_nt: TGTGCCAGCAGCCAAACAGGGGAGGCCTATGGCTACACCTTC; cdr3_aa: CASSQTGEAYGYTF
v_call: TRBV2; j_call: TRBJ2-3; cdr3_length: 13; d_call: TRBD1; clone_size: NA; cdr3_nt: TGTGCCAACTCGACAGGGTACACAGATACGCAGTATTTT; cdr3_aa: CANSTGYTDTQYF
v_call: TRBV10-2; j_call: TRBJ2-1; cdr3_length: 13; d_call: NA; clone_size: NA; cdr3_nt: TGCGCCAGCAGTGAGTCCTACTACAATGAGCAGTTCTTC; cdr3_aa: CASSESYYNEQFF
v_call: TRBV28; j_call: TRBJ2-7; cdr3_length: 16; d_call: NA; clone_size: NA; cdr3_nt: TGTGCCAGCAGTTTCCGCCCGGGAACCCTCTCGGTCGAGCAGTACTTC; cdr3_aa: CASSFRPGTLSVEQYF
v_call: TRBV5-1; j_call: TRBJ2-7; cdr3_length: 18; d_call: TRBD2; clone_size: NA; cdr3_nt: TGCGCCAGCAGCTTGGTCCCCCTGGCTAGCGGATCACTACGTGAGCAGTACTTC; cdr3_aa: CASSLVPLASGSLREQYF
v_call: TRBV6-6; j_call: TRBJ1-1; cdr3_length: 14; d_call: NA; clone_size: once; cdr3_nt: TGTGCCAGCAGTTACCCCGAGATTAACACTGAAGCTTTCTTT; cdr3_aa: CASSYPEINTEAFF
v_call: TRBV11-2; j_call: TRBJ2-3; cdr3_length: 18; d_call: TRBD2; clone_size: once; cdr3_nt: TGTGCCAGCAGTTTGGCGGTCGCGGGACTAGTGGGTTCGGATACGCAGTATTTT; cdr3_aa: CASSLAVAGLVGSDTQYF
v_call: TRBV5-1; j_call: TRBJ2-3; cdr3_length: 16; d_call: NA; clone_size: NA; cdr3_nt: TGCGCCAGCAGTACCGGGACCCCTGGAGGGACAGATACGCAGTATTTT; cdr3_aa: CASSTGTPGGTDTQYF
v_call: TRBV12-3/TRBV12-4; j_call: TRBJ2-5; cdr3_length: 13; d_call: NA; clone_size: NA; cdr3_nt: TGTGCCAGCAGTTTCCGGTTTCAAGAGACCCAGTACTTC; cdr3_aa: CASSFRFQETQYF
v_call: TRBV6-6; j_call: TRBJ1-2; cdr3_length: 14; d_call: NA; clone_size: NA; cdr3_nt: TGTGCCAGCAGTCAAGGAACAGGGACCTATGGCTACACCTTC; cdr3_aa: CASSQGTGTYGYTF
v_call: TRBV18; j_call: TRBJ2-2; cdr3_length: 16; d_call: TRBD1; clone_size: NA; cdr3_nt: TGTGCCAGCTCACCCCCTGGACAGGGGGACACCGGGGAGCTGTTTTTT; cdr3_aa: CASSPPGQGDTGELFF
v_call: TRBV9; j_call: TRBJ2-3; cdr3_length: 16; d_call: TRBD2; clone_size: NA; cdr3_nt: TGTGCCAGCAGCGTAGGCCGGGGGGGAGATTGGGATACGCAGTATTTT; cdr3_aa: CASSVGRGGDWDTQYF
v_call: TRBV30; j_call: TRBJ1-5; cdr3_length: 17; d_call: TRBD1; clone_size: NA; cdr3_nt: TGTGCCTGGAGTGCTTCCCGGGACAGATATAGCAATCAGCCCCAGCATTTT; cdr3_aa: CAWSASRDRYSNQPQHF
v_call: TRBV9; j_call: TRBJ2-2; cdr3_length: 13; d_call: NA; clone_size: NA; cdr3_nt: TGTGCCAGCACCTTCCAGGGCACCGGGGAGCTGTTTTTT; cdr3_aa: CASTFQGTGELFF
v_call: TRBV5-1; j_call: TRBJ2-5; cdr3_length: 18; d_call: TRBD2; clone_size: NA; cdr3_nt: TGCGCCAGCAGCTTGGGCCCCCAGGGAGCGGGGGGCCAAGAGACCCAGTACTTC; cdr3_aa: CASSLGPQGAGGQETQYF
v_call: TRBV23-1; j_call: TRBJ1-2; cdr3_length: 17; d_call: NA; clone_size: NA; cdr3_nt: TGCGCCAGCAGTCAATCTACCGGTCGAGGCAGAGCCTATGGCTACACCTTC; cdr3_aa: CASSQSTGRGRAYGYTF
v_call: TRBV7-2; j_call: TRBJ2-3; cdr3_length: 16; d_call: TRBD2; clone_size: NA; cdr3_nt: TGTGCCAGCAGCTCGGGACTAGCGGGGGACGCAGATACGCAGTATTTT; cdr3_aa: CASSSGLAGDADTQYF
v_call: TRBV19; j_call: TRBJ2-3; cdr3_length: 15; d_call: NA; clone_size: NA; cdr3_nt: TGTGCCAGTAGTATCCTCCCCCCTAGCACAGATACGCAGTATTTT; cdr3_aa: CASSILPPSTDTQYF
v_call: TRBV7-9; j_call: TRBJ1-1; cdr3_length: 14; d_call: NA; clone_size: NA; cdr3_nt: TGTGCCAGCAGCTTAGTCGGGGGGGCGGCTGAAGCTTTCTTT; cdr3_aa: CASSLVGGAAEAFF
v_call: TRBV25-1; j_call: TRBJ2-5; cdr3_length: 15; d_call: TRBD1; clone_size: NA; cdr3_nt: TGTGCCAGCAGTGACCCGAAGGGGGCTGGAGAGACCCAGTACTTC; cdr3_aa: CASSDPKGAGETQYF
v_call: TRBV12-5; j_call: TRBJ2-3; cdr3_length: 16; d_call: TRBD2; clone_size: once; cdr3_nt: TGTGCTAGTGGCCCTGGGACTAGCGGGGTTAGAGATACGCAGTATTTT; cdr3_aa: CASGPGTSGVRDTQYF
v_call: TRBV30; j_call: TRBJ1-2; cdr3_length: 14; d_call: NA; clone_size: NA; cdr3_nt: TGTGCCTGGAGTTATCCGAGTTGGAGCTATGGCTACACCTTC; cdr3_aa: CAWSYPSWSYGYTF
v_call: TRBV2; j_call: TRBJ1-6; cdr3_length: 17; d_call: TRBD1; clone_size: NA; cdr3_nt: TGTGCCAGCAGTGCCACTCAACAGGGGGGCCATAATTCACCCCTCCACTTT; cdr3_aa: CASSATQQGGHNSPLHF
v_call: TRBV6-2/TRBV6-3; j_call: TRBJ2-7; cdr3_length: 12; d_call: NA; clone_size: NA; cdr3_nt: TGTGCCAGCAGTTACTCGCAGGGCGAGCAGTACTTC; cdr3_aa: CASSYSQGEQYF
v_call: TRBV11-2; j_call: TRBJ1-4; cdr3_length: 13; d_call: TRBD1; clone_size: NA; cdr3_nt: TGTGCCAGCAGTCCAGGACAGGGTGAAAAACTGTTTTTT; cdr3_aa: CASSPGQGEKLFF